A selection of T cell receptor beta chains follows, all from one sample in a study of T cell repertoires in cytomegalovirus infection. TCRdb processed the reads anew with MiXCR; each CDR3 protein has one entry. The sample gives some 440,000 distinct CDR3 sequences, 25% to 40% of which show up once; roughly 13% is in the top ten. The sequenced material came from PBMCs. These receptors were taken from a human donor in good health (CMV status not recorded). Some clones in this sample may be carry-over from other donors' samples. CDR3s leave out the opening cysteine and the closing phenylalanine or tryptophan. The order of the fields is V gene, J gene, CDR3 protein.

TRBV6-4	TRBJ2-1	ASRERESREQF
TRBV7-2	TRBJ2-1	ASSLAPYNEQF
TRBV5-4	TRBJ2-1	ASSASGQYNEQF
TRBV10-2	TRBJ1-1	ASSPSGLKNTEAF
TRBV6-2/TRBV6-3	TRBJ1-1	ASSDWGRTEAF
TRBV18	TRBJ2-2	ASSPNVNTGELF
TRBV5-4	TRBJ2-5	ASSLQGPEETQY
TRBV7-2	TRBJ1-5	ASSLLGQPNQPQH
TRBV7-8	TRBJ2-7	ASSAAGTGASYEQY
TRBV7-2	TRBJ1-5	ASSPRGTGDNQPQH
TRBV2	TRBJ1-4	ASRADTATNEKLF
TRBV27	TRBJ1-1	ASSLSAGGKGLEAF
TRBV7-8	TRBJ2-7	ASSLRQGPSYEQY
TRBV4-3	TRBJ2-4	ASSQDLSGATYRY
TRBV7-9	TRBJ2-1	ASSLALHNEQF
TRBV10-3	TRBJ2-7	AISESRLARNYEQY
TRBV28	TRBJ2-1	AKPSCPGQGDNEQF
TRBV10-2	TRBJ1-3	ASSVSATSGNTIY
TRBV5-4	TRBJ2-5	ASSERLAGGDETQY
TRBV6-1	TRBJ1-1	ASSDLGQANTEAF
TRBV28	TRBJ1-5	ATQGEYSNQPQH
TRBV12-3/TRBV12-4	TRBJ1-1	ASRPGTGGVTEAF
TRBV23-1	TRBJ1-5	ASSHPWRAEGQPQH
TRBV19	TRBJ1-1	ASRGREFLNTEAF
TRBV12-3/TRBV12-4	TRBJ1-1	VSSLGGGTDEAF
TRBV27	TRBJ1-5	ASSPDWTGNQPQH
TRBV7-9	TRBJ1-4	ASSSQGGNEKLF
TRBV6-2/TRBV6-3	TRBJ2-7	ASSYLQTGSTYEQY
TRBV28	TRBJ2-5	ASTLQETQY
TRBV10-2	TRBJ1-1	ASRDPGQGAMNTEAF
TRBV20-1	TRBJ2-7	SAAFGQDYYEQY
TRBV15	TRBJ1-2	ATSRAPGQGVNYGYT
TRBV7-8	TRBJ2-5	ARSFGHLSAPATGWTQY
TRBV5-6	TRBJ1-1	ASSLEGGSAVAF
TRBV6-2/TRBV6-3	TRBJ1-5	ASSYQDRPPGQPQH
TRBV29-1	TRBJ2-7	SARDRGTYEQY
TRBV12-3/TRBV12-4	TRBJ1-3	ASSFGGPGNTIY
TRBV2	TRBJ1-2	ASRTSGQGGYGYT
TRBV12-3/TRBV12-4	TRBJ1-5	ASSFTGTGAVLNQPQH
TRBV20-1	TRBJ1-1	SARHAPTEAF
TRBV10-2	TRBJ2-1	ASSESKNAEQF
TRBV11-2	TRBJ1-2	ASSLDRIPTASNYGYT
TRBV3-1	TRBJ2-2	ASSRGGGSPGELF
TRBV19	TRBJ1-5	ASSPPWNRGAQPQH
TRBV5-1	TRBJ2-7	ASSSPIDRNIIYEQY
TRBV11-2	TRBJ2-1	ASSLANVGILAGEQF
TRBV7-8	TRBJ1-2	ASSPVQADSYGYT